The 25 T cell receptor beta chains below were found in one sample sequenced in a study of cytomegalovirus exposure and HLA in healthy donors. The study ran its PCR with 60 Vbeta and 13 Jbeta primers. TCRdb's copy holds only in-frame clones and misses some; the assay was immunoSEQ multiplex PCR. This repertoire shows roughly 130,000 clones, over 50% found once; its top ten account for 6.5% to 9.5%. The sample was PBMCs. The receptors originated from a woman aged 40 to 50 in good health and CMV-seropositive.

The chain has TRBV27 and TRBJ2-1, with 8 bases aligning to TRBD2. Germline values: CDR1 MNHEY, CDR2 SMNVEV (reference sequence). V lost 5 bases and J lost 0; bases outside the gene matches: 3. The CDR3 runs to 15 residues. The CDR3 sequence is CASSITSGSYNEQFF. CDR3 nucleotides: TGTGCCAGCAGTATTACTAGCGGCTCCTACAATGAGCAGTTCTTC.

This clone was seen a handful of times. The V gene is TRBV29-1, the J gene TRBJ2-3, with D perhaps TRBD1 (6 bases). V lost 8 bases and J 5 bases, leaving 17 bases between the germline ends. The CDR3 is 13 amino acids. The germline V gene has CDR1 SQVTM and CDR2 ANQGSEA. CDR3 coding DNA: TGCAGCACCTGGGGGCAATTGAAAGATACGCAGTATTTT. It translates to CSTWGQLKDTQYF.

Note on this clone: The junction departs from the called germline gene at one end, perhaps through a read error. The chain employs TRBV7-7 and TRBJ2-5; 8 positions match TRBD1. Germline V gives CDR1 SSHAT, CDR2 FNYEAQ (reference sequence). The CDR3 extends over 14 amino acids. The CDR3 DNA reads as TGTGCTAGCAGCTTAGACAGGGGTACGGAGACCCAGTACTTC. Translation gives CASSLDRGTETQYF. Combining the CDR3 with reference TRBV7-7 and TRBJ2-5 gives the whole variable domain GAGVSQSPRYKVTKRGQDVTLRCDPISSHATLYWYQQALGQGPEFLTYFNYEAQPDKSGLPSDRFSAERPEGSISTLTIQRTEQRDSAMYRCASSLDRGTETQYFGPGTRLLVL.

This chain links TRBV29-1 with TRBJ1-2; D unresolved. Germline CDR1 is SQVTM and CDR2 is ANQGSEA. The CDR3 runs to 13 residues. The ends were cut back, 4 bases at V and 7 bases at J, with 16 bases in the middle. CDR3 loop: CSVVLGAGSGYTF. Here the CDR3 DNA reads TGCAGCGTTGTTCTGGGCGCGGGTAGTGGCTACACCTTC.

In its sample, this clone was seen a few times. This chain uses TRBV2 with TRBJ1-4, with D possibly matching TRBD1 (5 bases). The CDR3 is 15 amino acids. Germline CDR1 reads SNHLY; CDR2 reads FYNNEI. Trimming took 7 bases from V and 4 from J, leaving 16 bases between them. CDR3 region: CASIPGQGINEKLFF. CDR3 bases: TGTGCCAGCATCCCCGGGCAGGGTATTAATGAAAAACTGTTTTTT.

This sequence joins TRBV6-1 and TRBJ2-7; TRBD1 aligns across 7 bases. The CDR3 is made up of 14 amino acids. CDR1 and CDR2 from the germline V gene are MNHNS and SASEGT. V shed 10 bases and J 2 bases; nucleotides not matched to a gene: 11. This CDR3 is CATKWTGDTYEQYF. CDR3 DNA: TGTGCCACCAAATGGACAGGTGATACCTACGAGCAGTACTTC.

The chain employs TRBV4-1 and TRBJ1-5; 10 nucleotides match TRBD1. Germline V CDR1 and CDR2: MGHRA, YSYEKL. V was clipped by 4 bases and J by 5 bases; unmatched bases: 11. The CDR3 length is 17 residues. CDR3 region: CASSPDPGQGEDQPQHF. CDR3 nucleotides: TGCGCCAGCAGCCCCGATCCAGGACAGGGGGAGGATCAGCCCCAGCATTTT.

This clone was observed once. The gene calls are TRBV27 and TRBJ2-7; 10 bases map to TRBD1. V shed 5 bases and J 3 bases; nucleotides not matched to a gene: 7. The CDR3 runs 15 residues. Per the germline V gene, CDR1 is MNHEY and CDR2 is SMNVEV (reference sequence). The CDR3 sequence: CASSPGTGDGYEQYF. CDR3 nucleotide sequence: TGTGCCAGCAGTCCCGGGACAGGGGACGGCTACGAGCAGTACTTC.

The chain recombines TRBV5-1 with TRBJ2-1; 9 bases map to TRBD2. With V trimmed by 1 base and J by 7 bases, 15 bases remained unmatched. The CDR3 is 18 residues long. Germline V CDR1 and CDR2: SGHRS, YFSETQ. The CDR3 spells CASSLRKDAGGQENEQFF. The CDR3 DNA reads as TGCGCCAGCAGCTTGAGGAAAGATGCGGGAGGGCAAGAGAATGAGCAGTTCTTC.

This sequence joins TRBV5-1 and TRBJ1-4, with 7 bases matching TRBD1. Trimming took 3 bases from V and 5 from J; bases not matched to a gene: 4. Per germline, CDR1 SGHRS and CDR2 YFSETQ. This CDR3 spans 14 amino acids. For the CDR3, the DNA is TGCGCCAGCAGCTCCGGGACAGAAAATGAAAAACTGTTTTTT. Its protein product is CASSSGTENEKLFF. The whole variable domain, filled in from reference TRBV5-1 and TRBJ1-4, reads KAGVTQTPRYLIKTRGQQVTLSCSPISGHRSVSWYQQTPGQGLQFLFEYFSETQRNKGNFPGRFSGRQFSNSRSEMNVSTLELGDSALYLCASSSGTENEKLFFGSGTQLSVL.

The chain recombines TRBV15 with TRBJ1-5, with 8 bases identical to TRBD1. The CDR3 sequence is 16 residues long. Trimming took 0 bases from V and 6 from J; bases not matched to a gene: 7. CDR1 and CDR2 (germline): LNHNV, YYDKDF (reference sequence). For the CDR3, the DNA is TGTGCCACCAGCAGAGATTTCGGACAGGGTGGTCAGCCCCAGCATTTT. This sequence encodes CATSRDFGQGGQPQHF.

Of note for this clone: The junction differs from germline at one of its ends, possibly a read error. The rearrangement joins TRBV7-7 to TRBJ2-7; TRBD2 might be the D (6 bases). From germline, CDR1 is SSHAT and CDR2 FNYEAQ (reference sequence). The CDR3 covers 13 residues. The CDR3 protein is CASSLAGRNEQYF. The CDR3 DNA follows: TGTGCTAGCAGCTTAGCAGGGAGGAACGAGCAGTACTTC.

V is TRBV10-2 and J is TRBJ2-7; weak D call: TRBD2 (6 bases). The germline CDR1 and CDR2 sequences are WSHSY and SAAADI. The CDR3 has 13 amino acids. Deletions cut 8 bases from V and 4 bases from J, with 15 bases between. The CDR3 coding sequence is TGCGCCAGCCGGCGCGGGGTTTCGTACGAGCAGTACTTC. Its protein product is CASRRGVSYEQYF.

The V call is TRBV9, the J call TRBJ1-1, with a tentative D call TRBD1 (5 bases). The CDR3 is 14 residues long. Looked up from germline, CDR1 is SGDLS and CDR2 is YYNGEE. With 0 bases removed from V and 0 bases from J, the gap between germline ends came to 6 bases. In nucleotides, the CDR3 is TGTGCCAGCAGCGTAGAGGGGCTGAACACTGAAGCTTTCTTT. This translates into CASSVEGLNTEAFF.

The CDR3 nucleotides are TGTGCCAGCAGTTACATGGTAGCGGGGTACGAGCAGTACTTC. It yields the protein CASSYMVAGYEQYF. The rearrangement links TRBV6-6 to TRBJ2-7; 8 nucleotides agree with TRBD2. The CDR3 runs 14 residues. J lost 4 bases, V lost 2 bases, and 4 bases had no gene match. Germline lookup yields CDR1 MNHNY and CDR2 SVGAGI (reference sequence).

CDR3: CASLAGGAEEQYF. CDR3 nucleotides: TGTGCCAGTTTAGCGGGAGGGGCTGAAGAGCAGTACTTC. V and J are TRBV6-6 and TRBJ2-7; 11 nucleotides line up with TRBD2. V dropped 9 bases and J dropped 7; count of bases not matched to a gene: 8. The CDR3 spans 13 residues. CDR1 is MNHNY, CDR2 SVGAGI, per germline (reference sequence).

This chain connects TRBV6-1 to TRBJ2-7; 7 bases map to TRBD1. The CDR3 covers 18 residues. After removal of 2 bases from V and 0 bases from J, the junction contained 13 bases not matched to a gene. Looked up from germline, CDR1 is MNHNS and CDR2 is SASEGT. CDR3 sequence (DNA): TGTGCCAGCAGTGAAAAAGGGGGCGGTGCGGTGGCCTCCTACGAGCAGTACTTC. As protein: CASSEKGGGAVASYEQYF.

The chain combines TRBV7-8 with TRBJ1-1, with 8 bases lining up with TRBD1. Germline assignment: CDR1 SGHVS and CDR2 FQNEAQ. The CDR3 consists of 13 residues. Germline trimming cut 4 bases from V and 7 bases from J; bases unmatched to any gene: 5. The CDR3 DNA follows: TGTGCCAGCAGCTCACCGGGACAGGTTGAAGCTTTCTTT. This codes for CASSSPGQVEAFF.

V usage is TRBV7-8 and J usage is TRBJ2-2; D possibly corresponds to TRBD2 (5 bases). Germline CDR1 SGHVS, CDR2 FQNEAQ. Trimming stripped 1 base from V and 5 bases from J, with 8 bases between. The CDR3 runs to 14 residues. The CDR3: CASSLGGSTGELFF. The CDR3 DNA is TGTGCCAGCAGCTTAGGAGGGTCGACCGGGGAGCTGTTTTTT. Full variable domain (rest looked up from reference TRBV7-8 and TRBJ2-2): GAGVSQSPRYKVAKRGQDVALRCDPISGHVSLFWYQQALGQGPEFLTYFQNEAQLDKSGLPSDRFFAERPEGSVSTLKIQRTQQEDSAVYLCASSLGGSTGELFFGEGSRLTVL.

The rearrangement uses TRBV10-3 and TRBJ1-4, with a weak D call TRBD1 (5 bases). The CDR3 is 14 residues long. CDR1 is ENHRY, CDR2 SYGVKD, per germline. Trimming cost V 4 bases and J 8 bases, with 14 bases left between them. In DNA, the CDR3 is TGTGCCATCAGTGCGGCAGGGTCCCGGGAAAAACTGTTTTTT. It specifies CAISAAGSREKLFF.

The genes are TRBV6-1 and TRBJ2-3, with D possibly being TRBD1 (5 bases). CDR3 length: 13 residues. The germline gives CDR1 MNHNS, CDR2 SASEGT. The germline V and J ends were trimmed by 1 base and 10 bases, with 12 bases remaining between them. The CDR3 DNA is TGTGCCAGCAGTGAAGTGACAGAAAGGGCGCAGTATTTT. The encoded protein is CASSEVTERAQYF.

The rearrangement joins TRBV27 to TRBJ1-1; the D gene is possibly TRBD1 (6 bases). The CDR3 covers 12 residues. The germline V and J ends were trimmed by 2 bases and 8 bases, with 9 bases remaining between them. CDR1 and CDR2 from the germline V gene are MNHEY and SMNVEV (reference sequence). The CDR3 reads CASSLAGAEAFF. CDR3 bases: TGTGCCAGCAGTTTAGCGGGGGCAGAAGCTTTCTTT.

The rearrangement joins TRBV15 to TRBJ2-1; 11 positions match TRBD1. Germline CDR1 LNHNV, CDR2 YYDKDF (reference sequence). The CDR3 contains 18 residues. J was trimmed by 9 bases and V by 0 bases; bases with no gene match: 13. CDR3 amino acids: CATSRDKMVRTGGGEQFF. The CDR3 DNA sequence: TGTGCCACCAGCAGAGATAAGATGGTTAGGACAGGGGGCGGTGAGCAGTTCTTC.

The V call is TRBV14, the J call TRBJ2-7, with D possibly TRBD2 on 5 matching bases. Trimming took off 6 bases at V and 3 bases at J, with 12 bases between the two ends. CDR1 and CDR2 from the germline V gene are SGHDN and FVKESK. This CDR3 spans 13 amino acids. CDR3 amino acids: CASSLRDYYEQYF. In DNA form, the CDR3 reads TGTGCCAGCAGTCTCCGGGATTACTACGAGCAGTACTTC.

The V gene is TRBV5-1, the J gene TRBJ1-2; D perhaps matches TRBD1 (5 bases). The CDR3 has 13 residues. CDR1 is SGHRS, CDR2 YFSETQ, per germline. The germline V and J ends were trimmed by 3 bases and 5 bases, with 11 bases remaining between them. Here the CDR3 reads CASSSQATYGYTF. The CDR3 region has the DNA TGCGCCAGCAGCTCACAGGCGACTTATGGCTACACCTTC. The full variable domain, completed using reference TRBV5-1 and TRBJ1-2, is KAGVTQTPRYLIKTRGQQVTLSCSPISGHRSVSWYQQTPGQGLQFLFEYFSETQRNKGNFPGRFSGRQFSNSRSEMNVSTLELGDSALYLCASSSQATYGYTFGSGTRLTVV.